The clone carrying this T cell receptor (beta chain) has just one count. Unmatched junction bases numbered 0, after V lost 2 bases and J lost 6 bases. The V gene's germline CDR1 is LGHDT and CDR2 YNNKEL (reference sequence). The CDR3 length is 14 residues. The record originates from a study of blood T cell repertoires in COVID-19. At the level of the study: COVID-19 samples collected from the United States, Italy and Spain covered acute and convalescent phases. PBMCs, B-cell-depleted T cells, or T cells provided the cDNA or gDNA that made up the material.

Under the authors' procedure: Cell counts per sample came from amplifying reference gene primers. Only in-frame clones appear in the TCRdb table, and some are missing; sequencing was by immunoSEQ multiplex PCR. V, J and clone size are those of that table, while D and trimming were read from the DNA. The sample records roughly 42,000 clones, 85% to 90% being singletons. The source material was peripheral blood. The rearrangement uses TRBV3-1 (or the pseudogene TRBV3-2) and TRBJ2-1; 11 bases fit TRBD2. This sequence originates from a man younger than 45 with active or convalescent COVID-19. The CDR3 DNA reads as TGTGCCAGCAGCCAAACTAGCGGGAGCAATGAGCAGTTCTTC. As protein: CASSQTSGSNEQFF.